Listed below are T cell receptor beta chains from one sample, sequenced in a study of T-cell reconstitution after alpha-beta-depleted transplantation in children. Via MiXCR, TCRdb re-called the PCR reads, giving one row per CDR3 protein. This sample has more than 400,000 distinct CDR3 sequences, with 43% found just once. Sequenced material: PBMCs, taken before TCRalphabeta/CD19-depleted stem cell transplant. All receptors derive from a girl aged 2-10 years with aplastic anemia, due to receive a stem cell transplant. Each CDR3 is given with its conserved first and last residue.

v_call | cdr3_aa
TRBV3-1 | CASSKTAGSSGANVLTF
TRBV7-6 | CASSYRLNTEAFF
TRBV5-1 | CASSSPSGLNSPLHF
TRBV7-6 | CASSLGTAGGPNEQFF
TRBV5-5 | CASSLFLAGVGEQYF
TRBV6-5 | CASRLQGAGTGELFF
TRBV15 | CATSRGTGGISYEQYF
TRBV28 | CASSLMTGYGYTF
TRBV20-1 | CSARDVWQGVGIGELFF
TRBV3-1 | CATCQVASGSGETQYF
TRBV4-3 | CASSRGTSGFQETQYF
TRBV5-4 | CASSLGASQSSYEQYF
TRBV28 | CASSFLAGGRKTQYF
TRBV20-1 | CAGTMATYEQYF
TRBV6-2/TRBV6-3 | CASSRDSPKTSGRKTQYF
TRBV18 | CASSLEGASSYNEQFF
TRBV20-1 | CSAQSGSYNEQFF
TRBV10-2 | CASLRATEAFF
TRBV5-5 | CASSLSAAQETQYF
TRBV20-1 | CSALDSSTDTQYF
TRBV29-1 | CSVLAGWVHSNTEAFF
TRBV19 | CASSIDPAGIPLDTQYF
TRBV7-9 | CASSLPGQGADTQYF
TRBV6-1 | CASRDKLTSEAFF
TRBV2 | CASRKTDRENTEAFF
TRBV13 | CASSAPGGREQFF
TRBV27 | CASSPPGLAGYEQYF
TRBV5-1 | CASNPEGAYNEQFF
TRBV20-1 | CSAPASGETQYF
TRBV12-3/TRBV12-4 | CASSFASGGPYEQYF
TRBV7-9 | CASSFSEKVKDTQYF
TRBV3-1 | CASSQNRKDADTQYF
TRBV20-1 | CSARGTSGRRNEQFF
TRBV6-2/TRBV6-3 | CASKTRRYEQYF
TRBV28 | CASSSPNSIEQFF
TRBV7-3 | CASSPAGQPTDTQYF
TRBV5-6 | CASSRLQGAGGELFF
TRBV6-1 | CASRDDRFYGYTF
TRBV20-1 | CSATLTSGNEQFF
TRBV9 | CASSVRGTVKNIQYF
TRBV18 | CASSPNRPGTGAYEQYF
TRBV7-9 | CASSHQGDREQYF
TRBV10-3 | CAISDGGGEETQYF
TRBV5-1 | CASSLEQGSEAFF
TRBV6-2/TRBV6-3 | CASSPIGYHNEQFF
TRBV28 | CASSSLGLDEQYF
TRBV12-3/TRBV12-4 | CASSVYGGGPNEQYF
TRBV12-3/TRBV12-4 | CAGSQDSGGWYEQYF
TRBV7-8 | CASSLAGTGAPLSFF
TRBV3-1 | CASSLPTGATNEKLFF
TRBV5-1 | CASSLDLSGANVLTF
TRBV5-1 | CASSLDPLRGSADTQYF